A single sample gave rise to the 6 T cell receptor beta chains below, sequenced in a study of spatial heterogeneity in lung cancer. Sample time point: sample taken at primary tumor resection. TCRdb reanalysed the 5' RACE reads using MiXCR and keeps one entry per CDR3 protein. The table includes around 45,000 distinct CDR3 sequences, around 15% detected once. Sample: PBMCs, taken at surgery. The receptors stem from a male donor with early-stage non-small cell lung cancer.

The rearrangement joins TRBV29-1 to TRBJ2-1; 11 nucleotides line up with TRBD2. V was clipped by 8 bases and J by 10 bases; unmatched bases: 4. Germline CDR1 reads SQVTM; CDR2 reads ANQGSEA. The CDR3 loop spans 11 amino acids. In DNA form, the CDR3 reads TGCAGCATGACTAGCGGGATGGAGCAGTTCTTC. Translating it yields CSMTSGMEQFF.

In its sample, this clonotype was seen a few times. The chain employs TRBV4-1 and TRBJ1-2; unclear D gene. V was trimmed by 4 bases and J by 4 bases, leaving 13 bases between them. This CDR3 is 14 amino acids long. CDR1 and CDR2 from the germline V gene are MGHRA and YSYEKL. The CDR3, as DNA: TGCGCCAGCAGCCCTCCGGGGAGGTTCTATGGCTACACCTTC. The encoded protein is CASSPPGRFYGYTF.

The chain recombines TRBV5-6 with TRBJ1-1; 8 bases map to TRBD1. Trimming cost V 0 bases and J 3 bases; bases outside gene matches: 4. The CDR3 is made up of 15 amino acids. Germline V lookup: CDR1 SGHDT, CDR2 YYEEEE. The CDR3 is CASSLDPGGYTEAFF. The CDR3 DNA reads TGTGCCAGCAGCTTGGACCCAGGGGGCTACACTGAAGCTTTCTTT.

This clonotype has just one count. The V and J genes are TRBV24-1 and TRBJ2-1, with D unclear. Germline CDR1 KGHDR, CDR2 SFDVKD. V lost 0 bases and J 9 bases, leaving 2 bases between the germline ends. CDR3 length equals 11 residues. The DNA of the CDR3 is TGTGCCACCAGTGATTTGTCTGAGCAGTTCTTC. Translated, it gives CATSDLSEQFF.

The table lists this clonotype with many counts. V gene TRBV2 combines with J gene TRBJ2-1; D call uncertain. Germline V CDR1 and CDR2: SNHLY, FYNNEI. CDR3 length: 11 residues. The V end was cut by 5 bases, the J end by 5 bases, with 4 bases between. The CDR3 reads CASSYNNEQFF. Here the CDR3 DNA reads TGTGCCAGCAGTTACAACAATGAGCAGTTCTTC.

DNA of the CDR3: TGTGCCAGCAAGACACAGGGGACTGAAGCTTTCTTT. Protein: CASKTQGTEAFF. The chain carries TRBV6-6 and TRBJ1-1; 7 positions match TRBD1. The germline V gene has CDR1 MNHNY and CDR2 SVGAGI (reference sequence). The junction had 4 bases not matched to a gene; V was cut back by 7 bases and J by 5 bases. This CDR3 comprises 12 residues.